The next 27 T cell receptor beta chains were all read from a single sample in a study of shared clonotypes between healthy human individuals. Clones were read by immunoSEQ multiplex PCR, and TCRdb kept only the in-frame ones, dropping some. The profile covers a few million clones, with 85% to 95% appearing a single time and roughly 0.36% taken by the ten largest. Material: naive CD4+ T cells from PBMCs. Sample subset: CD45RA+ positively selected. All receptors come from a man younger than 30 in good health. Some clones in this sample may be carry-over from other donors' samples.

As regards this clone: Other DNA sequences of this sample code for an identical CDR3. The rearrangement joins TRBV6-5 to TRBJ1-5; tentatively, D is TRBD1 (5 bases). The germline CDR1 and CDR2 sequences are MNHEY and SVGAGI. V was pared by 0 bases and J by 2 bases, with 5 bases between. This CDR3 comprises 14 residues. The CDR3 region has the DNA TGTGCCAGCAGTTACTCAGGGGGCAATCAGCCCCAGCATTTT. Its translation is CASSYSGGNQPQHF.

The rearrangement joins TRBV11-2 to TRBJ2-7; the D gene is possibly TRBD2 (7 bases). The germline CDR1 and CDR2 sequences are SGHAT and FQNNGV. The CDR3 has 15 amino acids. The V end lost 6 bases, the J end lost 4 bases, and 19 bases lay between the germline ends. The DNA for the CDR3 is TGTGCCAGCAGTCCGACGTGGGAGGGGGGATACGAGCAGTACTTC. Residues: CASSPTWEGGYEQYF.

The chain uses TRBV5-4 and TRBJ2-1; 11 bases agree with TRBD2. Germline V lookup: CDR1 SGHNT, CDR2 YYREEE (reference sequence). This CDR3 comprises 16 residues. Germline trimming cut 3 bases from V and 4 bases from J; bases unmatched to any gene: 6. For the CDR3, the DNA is TGTGCCAGCAGCTCCGCTACTAGCGGGGGTTACAATGAGCAGTTCTTC. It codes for CASSSATSGGYNEQFF.

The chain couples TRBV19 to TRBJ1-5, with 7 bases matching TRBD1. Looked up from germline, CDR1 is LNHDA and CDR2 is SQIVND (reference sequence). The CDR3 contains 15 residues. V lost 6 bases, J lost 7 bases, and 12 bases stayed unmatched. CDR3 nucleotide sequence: TGTGCCAGTAGCCTACGGGGGGCAGGGGGGCAGCCCCAGCATTTT. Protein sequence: CASSLRGAGGQPQHF.

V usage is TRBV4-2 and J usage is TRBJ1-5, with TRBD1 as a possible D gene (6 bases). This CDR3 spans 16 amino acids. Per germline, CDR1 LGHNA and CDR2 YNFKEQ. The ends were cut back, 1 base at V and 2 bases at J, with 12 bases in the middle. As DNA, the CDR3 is TGTGCCAGCAGCCAAGGGGGGCATTATGGCAATCAGCCCCAGCATTTT. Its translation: CASSQGGHYGNQPQHF.

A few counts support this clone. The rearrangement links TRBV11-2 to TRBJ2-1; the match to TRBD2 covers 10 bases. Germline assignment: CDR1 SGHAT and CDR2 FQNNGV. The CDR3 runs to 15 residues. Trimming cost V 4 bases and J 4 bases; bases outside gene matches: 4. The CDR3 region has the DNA TGTGCCAGCAGCTCTAGCGGGAGTACGTACAATGAGCAGTTCTTC. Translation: CASSSSGSTYNEQFF.

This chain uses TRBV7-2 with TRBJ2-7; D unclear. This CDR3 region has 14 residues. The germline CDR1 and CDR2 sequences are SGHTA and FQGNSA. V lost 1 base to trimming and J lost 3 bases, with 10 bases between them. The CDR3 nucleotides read TGTGCCAGCAGCTTAGGCGGCAGAATCTACGAGCAGTACTTC. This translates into CASSLGGRIYEQYF.

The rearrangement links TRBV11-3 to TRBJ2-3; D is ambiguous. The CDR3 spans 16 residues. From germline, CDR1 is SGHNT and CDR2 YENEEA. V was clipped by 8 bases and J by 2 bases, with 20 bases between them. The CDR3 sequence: CASSISYSSSTDTQYF. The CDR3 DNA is TGTGCCAGCTCCATATCTTACAGCTCTTCCACAGATACGCAGTATTTT.

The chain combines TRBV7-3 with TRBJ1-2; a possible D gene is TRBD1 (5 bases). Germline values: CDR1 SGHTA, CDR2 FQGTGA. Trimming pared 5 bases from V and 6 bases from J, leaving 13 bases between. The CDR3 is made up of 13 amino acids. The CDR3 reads CASSLRDGNGYTF. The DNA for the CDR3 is TGTGCCAGCAGCCTCCGGGACGGAAATGGCTACACCTTC.

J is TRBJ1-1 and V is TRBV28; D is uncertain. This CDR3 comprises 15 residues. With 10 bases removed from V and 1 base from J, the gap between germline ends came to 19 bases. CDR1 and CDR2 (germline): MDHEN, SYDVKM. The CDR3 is CAIDKVGWENTEAFF. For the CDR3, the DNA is TGTGCCATCGATAAAGTGGGGTGGGAGAACACTGAAGCTTTCTTT.

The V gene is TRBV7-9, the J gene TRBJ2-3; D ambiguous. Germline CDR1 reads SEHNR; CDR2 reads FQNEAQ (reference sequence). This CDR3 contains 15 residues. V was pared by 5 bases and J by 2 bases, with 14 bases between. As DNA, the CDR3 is TGTGCCAGCAGCCGGACCGGGCAGCCCACAGATACGCAGTATTTT. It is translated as CASSRTGQPTDTQYF.

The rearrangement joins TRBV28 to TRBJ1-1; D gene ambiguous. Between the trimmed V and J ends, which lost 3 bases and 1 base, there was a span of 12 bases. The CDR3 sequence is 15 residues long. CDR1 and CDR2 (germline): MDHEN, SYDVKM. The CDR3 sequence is CASSLDPSTNTEAFF. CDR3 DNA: TGTGCCAGCAGTTTGGATCCGTCGACGAACACTGAAGCTTTCTTT.

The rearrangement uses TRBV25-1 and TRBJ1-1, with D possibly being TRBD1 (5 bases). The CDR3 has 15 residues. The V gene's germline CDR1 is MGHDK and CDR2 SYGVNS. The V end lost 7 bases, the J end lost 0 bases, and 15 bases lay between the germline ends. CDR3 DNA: TGTGCCAGCACAGACAGCTTTCTCATGAACACTGAAGCTTTCTTT. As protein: CASTDSFLMNTEAFF.

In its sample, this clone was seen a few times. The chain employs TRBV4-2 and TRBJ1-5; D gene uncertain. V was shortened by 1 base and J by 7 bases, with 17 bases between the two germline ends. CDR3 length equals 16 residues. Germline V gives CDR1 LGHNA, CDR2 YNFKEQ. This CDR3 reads CASSQATAEGSQPQHF. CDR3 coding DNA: TGTGCCAGCAGCCAAGCCACGGCCGAGGGATCCCAGCCCCAGCATTTT.

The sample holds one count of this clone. CDR3 DNA: TGTGCCAGCAGCCCGACACCGGGACAGGGGGCCGAAAACACTGAAGCTTTCTTT. Translated: CASSPTPGQGAENTEAFF. V is TRBV28 and J is TRBJ1-1; 12 bases match TRBD1. V lost 6 bases and J lost 2; bases outside the gene matches: 13. The CDR3 loop spans 18 amino acids. The germline V gene encodes CDR1 MDHEN and CDR2 SYDVKM.

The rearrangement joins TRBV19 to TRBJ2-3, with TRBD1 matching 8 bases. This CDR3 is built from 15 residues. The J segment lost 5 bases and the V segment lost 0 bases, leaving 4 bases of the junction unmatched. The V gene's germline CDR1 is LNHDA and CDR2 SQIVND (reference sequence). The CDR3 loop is CASSIDFRGQDTQYF. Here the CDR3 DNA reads TGTGCCAGTAGTATAGATTTCAGGGGGCAAGATACGCAGTATTTT. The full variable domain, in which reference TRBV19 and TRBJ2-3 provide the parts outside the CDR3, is DGGITQSPKYLFRKEGQNVTLSCEQNLNHDAMYWYRQDPGQGLRLIYYSQIVNDFQKGDIAEGYSVSREKKESFPLTVTSAQKNPTAFYLCASSIDFRGQDTQYFGPGTRLTVL.

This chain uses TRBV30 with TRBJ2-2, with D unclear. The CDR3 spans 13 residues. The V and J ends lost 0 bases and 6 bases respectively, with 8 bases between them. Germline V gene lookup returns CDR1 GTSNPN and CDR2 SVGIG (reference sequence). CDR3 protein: CAWSVGYSGELFF. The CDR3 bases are TGTGCCTGGAGTGTAGGCTATTCCGGGGAGCTGTTTTTT.

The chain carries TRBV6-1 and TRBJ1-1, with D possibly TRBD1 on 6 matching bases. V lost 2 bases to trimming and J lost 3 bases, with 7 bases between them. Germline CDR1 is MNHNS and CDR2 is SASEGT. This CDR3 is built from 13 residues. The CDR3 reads CASSEHRDTEAFF. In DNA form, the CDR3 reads TGTGCCAGCAGTGAACACAGGGACACTGAAGCTTTCTTT.

The CDR3 DNA reads as TGTGCCAGCAGCGTCAGGACAGCCGCCCCACAACTAGCGGGAAGGATGGGAGAGCAGTTCTTC. Encoded protein: CASSVRTAAPQLAGRMGEQFF. The gene calls are TRBV7-6 and TRBJ2-1; 10 bases fit TRBD2. Germline CDR1 SGHVS, CDR2 FNYEAQ. This CDR3 spans 21 amino acids. V lost 5 bases, J lost 10 bases, and 29 bases stayed unmatched.

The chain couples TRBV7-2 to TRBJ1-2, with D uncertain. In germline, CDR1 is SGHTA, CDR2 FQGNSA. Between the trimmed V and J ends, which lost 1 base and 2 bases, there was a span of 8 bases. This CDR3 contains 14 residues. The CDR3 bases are TGTGCCAGCAGCTTAGAAGGCCCCAACTATGGCTACACCTTC. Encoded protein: CASSLEGPNYGYTF.

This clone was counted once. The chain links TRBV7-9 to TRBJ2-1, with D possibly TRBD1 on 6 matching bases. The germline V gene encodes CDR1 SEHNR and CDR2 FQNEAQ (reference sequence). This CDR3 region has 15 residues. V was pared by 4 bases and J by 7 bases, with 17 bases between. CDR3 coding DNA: TGTGCCAGCAGCTCCCAGGGACAAGGTCTTAATGAGCAGTTCTTC. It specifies CASSSQGQGLNEQFF. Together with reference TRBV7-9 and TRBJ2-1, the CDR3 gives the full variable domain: DTGVSQNPRHKITKRGQNVTFRCDPISEHNRLYWYRQTLGQGPEFLTYFQNEAQLEKSRLLSDRFSAERPKGSFSTLEIQRTEQGDSAMYLCASSSQGQGLNEQFFGPGTRLTVL.

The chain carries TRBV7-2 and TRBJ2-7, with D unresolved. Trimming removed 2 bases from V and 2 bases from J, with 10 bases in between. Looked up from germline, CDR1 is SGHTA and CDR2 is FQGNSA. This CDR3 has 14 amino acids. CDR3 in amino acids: CASSLNSNPYEQYF. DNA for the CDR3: TGTGCCAGCAGCTTAAACTCAAATCCCTACGAGCAGTACTTC.

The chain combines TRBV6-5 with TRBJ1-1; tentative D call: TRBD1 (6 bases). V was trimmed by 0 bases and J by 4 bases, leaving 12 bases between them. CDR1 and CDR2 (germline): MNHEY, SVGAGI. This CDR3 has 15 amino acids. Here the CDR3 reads CASSYSSQGFTEAFF. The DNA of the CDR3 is TGTGCCAGCAGTTACTCGTCTCAGGGGTTCACTGAAGCTTTCTTT.

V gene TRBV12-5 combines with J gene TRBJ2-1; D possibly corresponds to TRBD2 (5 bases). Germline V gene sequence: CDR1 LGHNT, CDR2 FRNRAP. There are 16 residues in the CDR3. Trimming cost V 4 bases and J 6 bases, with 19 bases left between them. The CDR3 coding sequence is TGTGCTAGTGGTTCCCCCGGTGAGGGAACGGGCAATGAGCAGTTCTTC. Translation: CASGSPGEGTGNEQFF.

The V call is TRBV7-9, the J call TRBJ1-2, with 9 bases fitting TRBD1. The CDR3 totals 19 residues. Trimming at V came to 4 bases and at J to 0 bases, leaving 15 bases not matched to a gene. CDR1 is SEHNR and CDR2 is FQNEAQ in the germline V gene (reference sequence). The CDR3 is CASSSNPGQGRGANYGYTF. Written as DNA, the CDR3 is TGTGCCAGCAGCTCGAACCCTGGACAGGGGAGGGGAGCTAACTATGGCTACACCTTC.

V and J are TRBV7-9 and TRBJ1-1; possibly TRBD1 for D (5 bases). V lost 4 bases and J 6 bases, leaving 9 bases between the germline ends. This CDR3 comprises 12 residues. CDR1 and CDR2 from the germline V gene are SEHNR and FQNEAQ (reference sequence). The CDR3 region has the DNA TGTGCCAGCAGCTGGGGAGGGGCTGAAGCTTTCTTT. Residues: CASSWGGAEAFF.

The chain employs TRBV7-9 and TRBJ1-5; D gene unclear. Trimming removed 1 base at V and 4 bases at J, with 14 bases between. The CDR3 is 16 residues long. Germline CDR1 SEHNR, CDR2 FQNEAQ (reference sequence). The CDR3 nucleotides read TGTGCCAGCAGCTTAGGGGCTGGACGGCAGAATCAGCCCCAGCATTTT. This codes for CASSLGAGRQNQPQHF.